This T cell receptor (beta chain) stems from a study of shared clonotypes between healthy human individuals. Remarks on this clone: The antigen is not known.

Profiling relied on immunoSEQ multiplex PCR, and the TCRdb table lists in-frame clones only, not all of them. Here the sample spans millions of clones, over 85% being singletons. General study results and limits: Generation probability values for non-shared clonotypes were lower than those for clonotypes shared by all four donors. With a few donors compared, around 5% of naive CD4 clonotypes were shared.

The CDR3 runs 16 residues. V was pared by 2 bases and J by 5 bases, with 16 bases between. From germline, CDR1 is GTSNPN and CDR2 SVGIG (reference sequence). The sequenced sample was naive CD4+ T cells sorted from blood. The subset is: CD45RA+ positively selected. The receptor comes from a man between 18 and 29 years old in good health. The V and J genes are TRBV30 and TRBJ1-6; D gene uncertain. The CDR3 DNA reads TGTGCCTGGAGTTCAGTTAGCGCAGTTAATAATTCACCCCTCCACTTT. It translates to CAWSSVSAVNNSPLHF.